This T cell receptor (beta chain) comes out of a study of CD8 T cells in cerebrospinal fluid in Alzheimer's disease. Study-level points and caveats: The authors cautioned that cerebrospinal fluid EBV-specific TCRs do not prove EBV causes Alzheimer's.

This clonotype is medium-sized (0.01 to 0.1%) by frequency. The antigen is unknown. Reanalyzing the 10x single-cell sequencing reads, TCRdb keeps one entry per CDR3 protein, without DNA. This sample contains 1,500 to 2,000 distinct CDR3 sequences. The germline V gene encodes CDR1 SGHRS and CDR2 YFSETQ. CDR3 length: 15 residues. Material for sequencing was cerebrospinal fluid. The chain has TRBV5-1 and TRBJ2-7; TCRdb gives TRBD1 as the D gene, but with no DNA this cannot be confirmed. This clonotype was sampled from a human donor in good health. The CDR3 reads CASRNPGQGSYEQYF.